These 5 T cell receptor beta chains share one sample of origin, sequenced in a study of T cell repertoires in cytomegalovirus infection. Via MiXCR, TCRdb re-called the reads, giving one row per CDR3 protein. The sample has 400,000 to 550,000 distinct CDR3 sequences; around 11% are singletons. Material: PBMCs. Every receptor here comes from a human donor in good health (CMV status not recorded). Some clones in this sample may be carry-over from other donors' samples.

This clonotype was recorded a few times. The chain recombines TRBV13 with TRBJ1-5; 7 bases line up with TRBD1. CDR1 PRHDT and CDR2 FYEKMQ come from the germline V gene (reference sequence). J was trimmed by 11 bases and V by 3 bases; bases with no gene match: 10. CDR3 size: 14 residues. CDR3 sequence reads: CASSFRDRGSSQHF. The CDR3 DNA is TGTGCCAGCAGCTTCCGGGACAGAGGATCATCCCAGCATTTT.

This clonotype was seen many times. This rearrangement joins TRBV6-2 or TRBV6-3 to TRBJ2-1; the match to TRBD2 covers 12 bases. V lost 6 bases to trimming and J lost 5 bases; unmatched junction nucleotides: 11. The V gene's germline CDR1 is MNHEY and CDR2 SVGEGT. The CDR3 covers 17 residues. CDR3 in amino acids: CASSPRRTSGNHNEQFF. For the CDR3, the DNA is TGTGCCAGCAGCCCTCGCCGGACTAGCGGGAACCACAATGAGCAGTTCTTC.

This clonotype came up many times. CDR3 protein: CASSGGSHEQYF. In DNA, the CDR3 is TGTGCCAGCAGCGGGGGGTCTCACGAGCAGTACTTC. The rearrangement joins TRBV7-2 to TRBJ2-7, with D perhaps matching TRBD2 (6 bases). This CDR3 is built from 12 residues. The germline CDR1 and CDR2 sequences are SGHTA and FQGNSA. V gave up 5 bases and J gave up 5 bases, with 10 bases separating them.

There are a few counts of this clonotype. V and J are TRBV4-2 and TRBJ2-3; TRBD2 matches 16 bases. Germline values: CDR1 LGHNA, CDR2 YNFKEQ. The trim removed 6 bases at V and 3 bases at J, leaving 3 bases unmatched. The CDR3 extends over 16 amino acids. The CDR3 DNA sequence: TGTGCCAGCAGGGGACTAGCGGGAGGGGCGACAGATACGCAGTATTTT. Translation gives CASRGLAGGATDTQYF.

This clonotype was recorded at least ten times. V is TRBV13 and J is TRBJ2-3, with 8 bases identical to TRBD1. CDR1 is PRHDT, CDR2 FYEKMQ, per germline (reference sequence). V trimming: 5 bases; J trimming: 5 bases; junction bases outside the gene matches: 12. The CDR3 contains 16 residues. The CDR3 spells CASSPLDRAAGDTQYF. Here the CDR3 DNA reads TGTGCCAGCAGCCCCCTGGACAGGGCGGCAGGAGATACGCAGTATTTT.